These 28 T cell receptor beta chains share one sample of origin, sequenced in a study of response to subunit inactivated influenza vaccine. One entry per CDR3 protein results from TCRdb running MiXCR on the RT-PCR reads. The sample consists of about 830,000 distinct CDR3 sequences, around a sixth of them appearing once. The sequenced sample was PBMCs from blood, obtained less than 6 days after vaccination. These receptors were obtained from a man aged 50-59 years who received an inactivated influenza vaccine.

The CDR3 bases are TGTGCCAGCAGTTACTGGGGACAGGGCGATACGCAGTATTTT. Its protein product is CASSYWGQGDTQYF. The gene calls are TRBV6-5 and TRBJ2-3, with TRBD1 identical over 9 bases. This CDR3 is 14 amino acids long. Germline trimming cut 1 base from V and 6 bases from J; bases unmatched to any gene: 2. Germline assignment: CDR1 MNHEY and CDR2 SVGAGI.

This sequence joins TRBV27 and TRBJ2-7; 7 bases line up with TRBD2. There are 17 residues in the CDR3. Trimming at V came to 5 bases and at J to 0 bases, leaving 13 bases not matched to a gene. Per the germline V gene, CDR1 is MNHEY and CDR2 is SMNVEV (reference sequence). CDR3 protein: CASSPPGGRTSSYEQYF. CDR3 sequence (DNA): TGTGCCAGCAGTCCCCCCGGCGGCCGGACTAGCTCCTACGAGCAGTACTTC.

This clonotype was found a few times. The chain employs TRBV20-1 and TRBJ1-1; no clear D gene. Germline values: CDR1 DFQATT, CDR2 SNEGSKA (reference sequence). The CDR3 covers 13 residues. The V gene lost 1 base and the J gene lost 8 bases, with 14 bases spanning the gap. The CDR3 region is CSARAPSLKEAFF. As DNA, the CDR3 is TGCAGTGCTAGAGCCCCATCTTTAAAAGAAGCTTTCTTT.

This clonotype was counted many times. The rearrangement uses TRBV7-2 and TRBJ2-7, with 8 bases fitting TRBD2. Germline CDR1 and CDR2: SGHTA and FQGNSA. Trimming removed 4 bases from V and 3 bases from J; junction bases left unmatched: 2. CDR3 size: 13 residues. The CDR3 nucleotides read TGTGCCAGCAGCTCGGGACTAGTCTACGAGCAGTACTTC. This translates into CASSSGLVYEQYF.

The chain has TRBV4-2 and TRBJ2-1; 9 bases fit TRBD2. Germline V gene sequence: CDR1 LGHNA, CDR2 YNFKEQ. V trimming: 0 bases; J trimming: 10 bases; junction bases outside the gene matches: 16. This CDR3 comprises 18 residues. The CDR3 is CASSQEPSSGRPVGEQFF. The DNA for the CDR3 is TGTGCCAGCAGCCAAGAACCAAGTAGCGGGAGACCGGTGGGGGAGCAGTTCTTC.

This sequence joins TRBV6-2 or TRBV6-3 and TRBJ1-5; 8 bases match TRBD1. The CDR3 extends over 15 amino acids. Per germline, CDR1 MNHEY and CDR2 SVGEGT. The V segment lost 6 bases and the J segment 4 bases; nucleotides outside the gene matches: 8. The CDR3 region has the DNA TGTGCCAGCAGCAGACGGGACAGGATAAATCAGCCCCAGCATTTT. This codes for CASSRRDRINQPQHF.

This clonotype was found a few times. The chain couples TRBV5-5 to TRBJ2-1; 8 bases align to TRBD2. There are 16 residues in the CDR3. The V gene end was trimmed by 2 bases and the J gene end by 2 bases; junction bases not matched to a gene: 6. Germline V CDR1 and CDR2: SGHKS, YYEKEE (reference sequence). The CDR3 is CASSLSQLAAYNEQFF. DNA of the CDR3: TGTGCCAGCAGCTTAAGTCAACTAGCGGCCTACAATGAGCAGTTCTTC.

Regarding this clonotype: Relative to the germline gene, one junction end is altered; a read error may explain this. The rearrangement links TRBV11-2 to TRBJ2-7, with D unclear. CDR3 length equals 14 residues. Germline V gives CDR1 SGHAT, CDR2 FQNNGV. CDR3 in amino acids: CASSRGPTFYEQYF. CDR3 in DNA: TGTGCCAGCAGCAGAGGACCCACCTTCTACGAACAGTACTTC.

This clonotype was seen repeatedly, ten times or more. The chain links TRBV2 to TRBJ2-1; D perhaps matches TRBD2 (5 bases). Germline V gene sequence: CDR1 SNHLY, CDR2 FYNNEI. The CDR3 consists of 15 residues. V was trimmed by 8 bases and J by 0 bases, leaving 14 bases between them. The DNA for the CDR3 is TGTGCCAGCCGGAAGAGGGATAGCTCCTACAATGAGCAGTTCTTC. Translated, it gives CASRKRDSSYNEQFF.

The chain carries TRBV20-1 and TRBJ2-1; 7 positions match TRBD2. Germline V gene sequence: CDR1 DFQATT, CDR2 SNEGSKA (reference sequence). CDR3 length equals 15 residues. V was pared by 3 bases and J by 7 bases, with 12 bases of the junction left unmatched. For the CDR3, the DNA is TGCAGTGCTAGTGGTGGGAGGGCCGATTCGAATGAGCAGTTCTTC. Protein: CSASGGRADSNEQFF.

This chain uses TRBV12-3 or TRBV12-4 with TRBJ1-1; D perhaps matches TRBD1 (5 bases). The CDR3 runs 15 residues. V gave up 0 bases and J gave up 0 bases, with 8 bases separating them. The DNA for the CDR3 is TGTGCCAGCAGTTTAGCAGGGGCGGTGAACACTGAAGCTTTCTTT. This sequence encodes CASSLAGAVNTEAFF.

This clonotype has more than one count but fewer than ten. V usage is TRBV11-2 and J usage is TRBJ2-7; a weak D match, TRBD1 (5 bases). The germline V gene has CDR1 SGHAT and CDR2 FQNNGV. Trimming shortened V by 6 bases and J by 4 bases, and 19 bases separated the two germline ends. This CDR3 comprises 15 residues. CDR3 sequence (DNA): TGTGCCAGCAGTGAGCCAGGGATTAAGAGTTACGAGCAGTACTTC. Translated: CASSEPGIKSYEQYF. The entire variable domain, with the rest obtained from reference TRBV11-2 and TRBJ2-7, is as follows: EAGVAQSPRYKIIEKRQSVAFWCNPISGHATLYWYQQILGQGPKLLIQFQNNGVVDDSQLPKDRFSAERLKGVDSTLKIQPAKLEDSAVYLCASSEPGIKSYEQYFGPGTRLTVT.

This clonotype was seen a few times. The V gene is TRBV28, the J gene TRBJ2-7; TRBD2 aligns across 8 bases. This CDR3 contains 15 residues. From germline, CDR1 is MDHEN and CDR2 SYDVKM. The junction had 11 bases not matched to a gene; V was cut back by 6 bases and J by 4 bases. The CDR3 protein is CASSRGGAGAYEQYF. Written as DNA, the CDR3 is TGTGCCAGCAGCCGGGGGGGAGCGGGAGCATACGAGCAGTACTTC.

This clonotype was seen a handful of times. CDR3 amino acids: CASSWSPWESPLHF. The CDR3 bases are TGTGCCAGCAGTTGGAGCCCTTGGGAGTCACCCCTCCACTTT. The chain combines TRBV12-3 or TRBV12-4 with TRBJ1-6, with no clear D. Trimming removed 4 bases from V and 10 bases from J, with 14 bases in between. The CDR3 runs to 14 residues.

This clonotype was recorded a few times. CDR3 sequence (DNA): TGTGCCAGCAGCGTAGACCCCAGCGGGAGGAAGAGCCAGTACTTC. Protein: CASSVDPSGRKSQYF. The V call is TRBV9, the J call TRBJ2-5; 9 nucleotides agree with TRBD2. The ends lost 0 bases at V and 10 bases at J; junction bases unmatched: 10. This CDR3 is built from 15 residues. Germline V gene lookup returns CDR1 SGDLS and CDR2 YYNGEE.

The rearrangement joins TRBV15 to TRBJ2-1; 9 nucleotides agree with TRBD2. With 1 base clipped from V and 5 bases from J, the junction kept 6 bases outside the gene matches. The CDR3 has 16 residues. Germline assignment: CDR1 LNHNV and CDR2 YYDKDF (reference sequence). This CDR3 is CATSRGQGTSHNEQFF. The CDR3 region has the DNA TGTGCCACCAGCAGAGGGCAAGGGACTAGCCACAATGAGCAGTTCTTC.

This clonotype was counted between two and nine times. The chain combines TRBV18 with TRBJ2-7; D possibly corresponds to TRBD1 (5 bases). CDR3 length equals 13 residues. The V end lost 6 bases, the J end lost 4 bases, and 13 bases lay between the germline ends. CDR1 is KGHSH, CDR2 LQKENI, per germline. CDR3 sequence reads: CASSPRGRYEQYF. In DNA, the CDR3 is TGTGCCAGCTCGCCTAGGGGCAGGTACGAGCAGTACTTC.

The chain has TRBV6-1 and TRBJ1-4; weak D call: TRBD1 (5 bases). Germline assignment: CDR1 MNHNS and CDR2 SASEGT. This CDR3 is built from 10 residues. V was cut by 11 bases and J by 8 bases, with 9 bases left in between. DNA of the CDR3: TGTGCCTGCGGGGACGAAAAACTGTTTTTT. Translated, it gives CACGDEKLFF.

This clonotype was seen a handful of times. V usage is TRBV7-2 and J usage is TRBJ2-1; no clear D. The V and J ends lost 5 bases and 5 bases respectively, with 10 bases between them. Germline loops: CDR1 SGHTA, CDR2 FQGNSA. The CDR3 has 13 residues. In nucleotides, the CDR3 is TGTGCCAGCAGCCCCGTCCCAGACAATGAGCAGTTCTTC. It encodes CASSPVPDNEQFF.

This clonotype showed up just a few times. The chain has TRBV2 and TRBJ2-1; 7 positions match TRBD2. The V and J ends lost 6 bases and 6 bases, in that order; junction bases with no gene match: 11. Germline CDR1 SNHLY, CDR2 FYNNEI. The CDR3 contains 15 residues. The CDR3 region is CASRDLRTSGNEQFF. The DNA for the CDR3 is TGTGCCAGCAGAGACCTTCGGACTAGTGGCAATGAGCAGTTCTTC.

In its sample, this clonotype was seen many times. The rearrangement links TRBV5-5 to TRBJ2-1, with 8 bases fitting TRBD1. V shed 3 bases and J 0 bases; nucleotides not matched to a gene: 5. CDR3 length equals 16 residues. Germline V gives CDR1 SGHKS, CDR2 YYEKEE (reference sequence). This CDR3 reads CASSSIGTGSYNEQFF. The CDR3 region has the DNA TGTGCCAGCAGCTCCATTGGGACAGGCTCCTACAATGAGCAGTTCTTC.

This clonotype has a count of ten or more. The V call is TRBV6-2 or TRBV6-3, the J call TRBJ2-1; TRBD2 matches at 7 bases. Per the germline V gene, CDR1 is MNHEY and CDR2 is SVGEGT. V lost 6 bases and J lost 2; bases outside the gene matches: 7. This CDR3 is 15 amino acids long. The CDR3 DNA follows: TGTGCCAGCAGGATGGGCGGGAGTACCTACAATGAGCAGTTCTTC. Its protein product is CASRMGGSTYNEQFF.

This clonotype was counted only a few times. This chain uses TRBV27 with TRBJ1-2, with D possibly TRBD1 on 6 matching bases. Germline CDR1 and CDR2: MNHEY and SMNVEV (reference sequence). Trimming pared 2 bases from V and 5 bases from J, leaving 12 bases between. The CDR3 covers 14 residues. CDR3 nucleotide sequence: TGTGCCAGCAGTTTAACAGGGTCCCCTTATGGCTACACCTTC. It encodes CASSLTGSPYGYTF.

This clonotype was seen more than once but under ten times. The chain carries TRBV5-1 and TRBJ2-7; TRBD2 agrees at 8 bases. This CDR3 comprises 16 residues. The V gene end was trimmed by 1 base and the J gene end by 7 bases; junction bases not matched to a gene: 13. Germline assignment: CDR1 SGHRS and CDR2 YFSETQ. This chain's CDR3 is CASSLTSGSRPEEQYF. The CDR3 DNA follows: TGCGCCAGCAGCTTGACTAGCGGATCTCGGCCAGAAGAGCAGTACTTC.

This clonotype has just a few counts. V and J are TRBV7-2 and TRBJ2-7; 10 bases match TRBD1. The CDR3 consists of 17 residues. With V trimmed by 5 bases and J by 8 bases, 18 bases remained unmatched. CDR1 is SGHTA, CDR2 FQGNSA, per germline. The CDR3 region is CASSQTSGQGRLRKQYF. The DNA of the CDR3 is TGTGCCAGCAGCCAAACTTCGGGACAGGGGCGGTTGAGGAAGCAGTACTTC. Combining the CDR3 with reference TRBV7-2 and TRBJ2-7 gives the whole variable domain GAGVSQSPSNKVTEKGKDVELRCDPISGHTALYWYRQSLGQGLEFLIYFQGNSAPDKSGLPSDRFSAERTGGSVSTLTIQRTQQEDSAVYLCASSQTSGQGRLRKQYFGPGTRLTVT.

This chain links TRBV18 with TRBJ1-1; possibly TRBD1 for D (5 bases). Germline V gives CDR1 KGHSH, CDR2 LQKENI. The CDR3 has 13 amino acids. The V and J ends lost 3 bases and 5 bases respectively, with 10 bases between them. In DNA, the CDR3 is TGTGCCAGCTCACCGGACGGGGGGACTGAAGCTTTCTTT. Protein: CASSPDGGTEAFF.

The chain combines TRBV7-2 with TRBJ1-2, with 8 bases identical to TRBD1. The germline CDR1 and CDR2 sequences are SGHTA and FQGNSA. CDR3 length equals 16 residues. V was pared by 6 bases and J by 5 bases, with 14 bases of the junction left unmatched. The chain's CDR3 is CASSPRQGLRRYGYTF. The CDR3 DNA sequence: TGTGCCAGCAGTCCTCGACAGGGGCTTCGCCGGTATGGCTACACCTTC.

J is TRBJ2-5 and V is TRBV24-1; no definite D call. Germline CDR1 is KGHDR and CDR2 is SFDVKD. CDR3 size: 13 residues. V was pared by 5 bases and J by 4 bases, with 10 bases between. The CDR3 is CATSGINGETQYF. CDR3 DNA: TGTGCCACCAGTGGTATTAACGGAGAGACCCAGTACTTC.